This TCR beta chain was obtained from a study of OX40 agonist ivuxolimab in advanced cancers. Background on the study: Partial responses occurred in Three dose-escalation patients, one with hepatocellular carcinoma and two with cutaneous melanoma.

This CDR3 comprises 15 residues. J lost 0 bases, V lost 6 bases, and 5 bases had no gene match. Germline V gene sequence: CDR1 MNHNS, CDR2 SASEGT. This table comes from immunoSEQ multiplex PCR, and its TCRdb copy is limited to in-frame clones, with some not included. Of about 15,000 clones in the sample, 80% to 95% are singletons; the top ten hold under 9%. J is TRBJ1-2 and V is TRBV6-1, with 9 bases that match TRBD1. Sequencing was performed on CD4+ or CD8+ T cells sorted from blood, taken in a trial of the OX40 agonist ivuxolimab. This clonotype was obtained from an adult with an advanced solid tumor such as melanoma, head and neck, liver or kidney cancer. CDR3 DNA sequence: TGTGCCAGCAGGCTCGGACAGGGGCCTAACTATGGCTACACCTTC. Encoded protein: CASRLGQGPNYGYTF.